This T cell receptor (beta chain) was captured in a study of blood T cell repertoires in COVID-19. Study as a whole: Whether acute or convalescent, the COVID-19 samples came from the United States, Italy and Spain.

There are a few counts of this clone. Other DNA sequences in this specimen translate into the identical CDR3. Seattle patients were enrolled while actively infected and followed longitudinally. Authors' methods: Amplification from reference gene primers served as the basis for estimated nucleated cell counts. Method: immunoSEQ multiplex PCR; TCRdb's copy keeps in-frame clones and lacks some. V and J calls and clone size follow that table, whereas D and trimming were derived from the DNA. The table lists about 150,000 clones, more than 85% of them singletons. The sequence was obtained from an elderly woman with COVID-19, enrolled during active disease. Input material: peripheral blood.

The CDR3 loop reads CASSSYRGYEQYF. The CDR3 DNA follows: TGTGCCAGCAGTTCCTACAGGGGTTACGAGCAGTACTTC. The rearrangement links TRBV28 to TRBJ2-7, with 7 bases aligning to TRBD1. V shed 4 bases and J 4 bases; nucleotides not matched to a gene: 4. Germline CDR1 MDHEN, CDR2 SYDVKM. The CDR3 runs 13 residues.